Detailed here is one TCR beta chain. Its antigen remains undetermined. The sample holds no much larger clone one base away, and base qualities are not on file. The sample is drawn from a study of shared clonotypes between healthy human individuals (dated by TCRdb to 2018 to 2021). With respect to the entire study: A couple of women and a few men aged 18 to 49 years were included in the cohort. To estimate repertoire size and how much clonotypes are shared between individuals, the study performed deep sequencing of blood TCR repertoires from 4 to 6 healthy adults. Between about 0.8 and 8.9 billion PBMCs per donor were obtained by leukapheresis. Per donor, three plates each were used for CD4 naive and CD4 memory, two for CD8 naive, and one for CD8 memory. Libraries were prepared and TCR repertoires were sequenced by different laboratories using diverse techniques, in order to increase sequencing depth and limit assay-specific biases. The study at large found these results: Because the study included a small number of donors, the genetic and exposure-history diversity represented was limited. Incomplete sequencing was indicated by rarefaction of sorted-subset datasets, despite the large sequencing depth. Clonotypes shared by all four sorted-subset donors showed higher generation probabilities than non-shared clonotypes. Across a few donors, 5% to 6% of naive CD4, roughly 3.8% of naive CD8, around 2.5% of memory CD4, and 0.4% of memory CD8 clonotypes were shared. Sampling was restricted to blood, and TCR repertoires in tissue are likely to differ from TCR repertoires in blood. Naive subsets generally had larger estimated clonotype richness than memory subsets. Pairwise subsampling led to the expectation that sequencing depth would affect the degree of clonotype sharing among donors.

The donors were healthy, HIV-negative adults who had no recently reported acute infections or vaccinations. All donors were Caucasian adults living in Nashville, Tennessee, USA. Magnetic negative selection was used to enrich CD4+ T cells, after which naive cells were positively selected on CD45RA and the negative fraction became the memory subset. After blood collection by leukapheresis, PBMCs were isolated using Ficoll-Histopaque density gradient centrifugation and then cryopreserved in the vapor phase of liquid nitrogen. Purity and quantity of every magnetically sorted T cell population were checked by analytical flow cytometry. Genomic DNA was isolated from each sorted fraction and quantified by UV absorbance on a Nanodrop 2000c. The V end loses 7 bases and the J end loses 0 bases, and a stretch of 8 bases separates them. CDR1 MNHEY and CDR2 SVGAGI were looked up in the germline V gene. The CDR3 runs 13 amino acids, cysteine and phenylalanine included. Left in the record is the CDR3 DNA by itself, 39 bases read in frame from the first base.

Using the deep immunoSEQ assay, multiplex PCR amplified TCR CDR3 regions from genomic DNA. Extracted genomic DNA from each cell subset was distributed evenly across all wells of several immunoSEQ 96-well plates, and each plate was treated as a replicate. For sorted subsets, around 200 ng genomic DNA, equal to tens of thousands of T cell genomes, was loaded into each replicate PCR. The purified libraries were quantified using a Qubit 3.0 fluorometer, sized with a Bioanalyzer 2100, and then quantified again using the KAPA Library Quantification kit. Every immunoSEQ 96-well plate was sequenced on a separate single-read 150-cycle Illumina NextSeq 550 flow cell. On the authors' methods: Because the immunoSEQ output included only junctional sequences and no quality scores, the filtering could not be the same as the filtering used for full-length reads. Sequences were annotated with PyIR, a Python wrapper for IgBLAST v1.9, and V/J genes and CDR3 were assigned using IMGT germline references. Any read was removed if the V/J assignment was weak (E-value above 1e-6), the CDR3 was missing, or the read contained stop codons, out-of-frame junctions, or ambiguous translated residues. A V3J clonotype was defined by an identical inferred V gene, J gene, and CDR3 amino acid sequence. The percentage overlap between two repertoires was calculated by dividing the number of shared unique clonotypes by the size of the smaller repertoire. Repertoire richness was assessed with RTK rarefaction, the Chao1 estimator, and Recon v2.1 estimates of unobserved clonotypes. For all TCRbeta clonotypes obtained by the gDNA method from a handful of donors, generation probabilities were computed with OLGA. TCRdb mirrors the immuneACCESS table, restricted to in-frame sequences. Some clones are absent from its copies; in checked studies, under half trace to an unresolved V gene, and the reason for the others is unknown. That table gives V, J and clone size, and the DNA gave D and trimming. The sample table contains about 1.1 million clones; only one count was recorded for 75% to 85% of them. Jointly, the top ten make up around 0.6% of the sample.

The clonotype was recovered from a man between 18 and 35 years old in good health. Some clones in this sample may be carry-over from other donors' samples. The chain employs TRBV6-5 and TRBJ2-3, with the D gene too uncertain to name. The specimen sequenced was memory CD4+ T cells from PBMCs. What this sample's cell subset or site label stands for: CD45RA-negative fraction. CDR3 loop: CASTMRSTDTQYF. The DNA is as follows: TGTGCCAGCACTATGAGGAGCACAGATACGCAGTATTTT.